The TCR beta chain under discussion was sequenced for a study of T cell responses to AZD1222 COVID-19 vaccine. Profiled with immunoSEQ multiplex PCR; TCRdb holds only in-frame clones, not every one. The data hold fewer than 150,000 clones, with 85% to 95% observed a single time. The V gene's germline CDR1 is SGHTS and CDR2 YDEGEE. The V gene lost 1 base and the J gene lost 7 bases, with 14 bases spanning the gap. CDR3 length: 15 amino acids. As for this clone: Its antigen is still unknown.

Notes on the study in general: Increases in Spike-specific TCR breadth and depth were seen after two AZD1222 doses. White British ancestry dominated among donors, who included more females, and clonal diversity was possibly underestimated.

The sequences come from peripheral blood, collected 28 days after the second AZD1222 dose. This chain joins TRBV5-8 and TRBJ1-4, with D tentatively TRBD1 (5 bases). The source of this sequence is an adult who received the AZD1222 COVID-19 vaccine. CDR3 in DNA: TGTGCCAGCAGCTTGCCGGGACTAGGTAGTGAAAAACTGTTTTTT. As protein: CASSLPGLGSEKLFF. Full variable domain (missing parts from reference TRBV5-8 and TRBJ1-4): EAGVTQSPTHLIKTRGQQATLRCSPISGHTSVYWYQQALGLGLQFLLWYDEGEERNRGNFPPRFSGRQFPNYSSELNVNALELEDSALYLCASSLPGLGSEKLFFGSGTQLSVL.